This passage covers 7 T cell receptor beta chains from one sample sequenced in a study of cytomegalovirus exposure and HLA in healthy donors. With 60 Vbeta and 13 Jbeta primers, the PCR was carried out. Assay used: immunoSEQ multiplex PCR; TCRdb lists only in-frame clones, some missing. The sample lists about 62,000 clones; 70% to 90% were seen once. The sequencing input was PBMCs. These receptors all come from a woman aged 30 to 39 in good health and CMV-seronegative.

The chain is built from TRBV18 and TRBJ1-2, with D hard to call. Trimming removed 3 bases from V and 0 bases from J, with 8 bases in between. Germline V gene data show CDR1 as KGHSH and CDR2 as LQKENI. The CDR3 has 14 amino acids. The CDR3 DNA is TGTGCCAGCTCACCTTCGGGATCTAACTATGGCTACACCTTC. Protein: CASSPSGSNYGYTF.

The gene calls are TRBV7-9 and TRBJ2-7; TRBD1 matches at 7 bases. Trimming cost V 5 bases and J 1 base; bases outside gene matches: 2. Germline V CDR1 and CDR2: SEHNR, FQNEAQ (reference sequence). The CDR3 totals 13 residues. The CDR3 loop reads CASSPGQSYEQYF. The CDR3 region has the DNA TGTGCCAGCAGCCCGGGACAGTCCTACGAGCAGTACTTC.

The V call is TRBV6-5, the J call TRBJ1-1; possibly TRBD1 for D (5 bases). This CDR3 region has 14 residues. V was shortened by 10 bases and J by 6 bases, with 21 bases between the two germline ends. Looked up from germline, CDR1 is MNHEY and CDR2 is SVGAGI. The CDR3 DNA reads TGTGCCACCAAGGCGGGGCCCCCAAGGGCTGAAGCTTTCTTT. It is translated as CATKAGPPRAEAFF.

The chain links TRBV7-2 to TRBJ2-7; weak D call: TRBD1 (6 bases). V was clipped by 3 bases and J by 0 bases, with 12 bases between them. The CDR3 extends over 15 amino acids. Per the germline V gene, CDR1 is SGHTA and CDR2 is FQGNSA. CDR3 amino acids: CASSFYTGTSYEQYF. The CDR3 DNA reads as TGTGCCAGCAGCTTTTATACAGGGACCTCCTACGAGCAGTACTTC. Supplemented by reference TRBV7-2 and TRBJ2-7, the full variable domain reads GAGVSQSPSNKVTEKGKDVELRCDPISGHTALYWYRQSLGQGLEFLIYFQGNSAPDKSGLPSDRFSAERTGGSVSTLTIQRTQQEDSAVYLCASSFYTGTSYEQYFGPGTRLTVT.

The gene calls are TRBV10-3 and TRBJ2-7, with a possible D match to TRBD2 (6 bases). The CDR3 consists of 13 residues. From germline, CDR1 is ENHRY and CDR2 SYGVKD. Trimming shortened V by 7 bases and J by 5 bases, and 15 bases separated the two germline ends. The CDR3, as DNA: TGTGCCATCACCCCGACGGCGGGGAACGAGCAGTACTTC. This encodes CAITPTAGNEQYF.

The V gene is TRBV12-5, the J gene TRBJ1-2; tentative D call: TRBD1 (5 bases). Per the germline V gene, CDR1 is LGHNT and CDR2 is FRNRAP. This CDR3 region has 12 residues. Trimming cost V 4 bases and J 5 bases, with 8 bases left between them. CDR3 residues: CASGSDSYGYTF. The CDR3 nucleotides read TGTGCTAGTGGTTCCGACAGTTATGGCTACACCTTC.

The chain uses TRBV5-6 and TRBJ2-3; TRBD2 matches at 9 bases. The V and J ends lost 6 bases and 1 base, in that order; junction bases with no gene match: 9. The CDR3 consists of 16 residues. The germline V gene encodes CDR1 SGHDT and CDR2 YYEEEE. In nucleotides, the CDR3 is TGTGCCAGCACCCTCCTAGCGGGGCGAGGCACAGATACGCAGTATTTT. Translating it yields CASTLLAGRGTDTQYF.